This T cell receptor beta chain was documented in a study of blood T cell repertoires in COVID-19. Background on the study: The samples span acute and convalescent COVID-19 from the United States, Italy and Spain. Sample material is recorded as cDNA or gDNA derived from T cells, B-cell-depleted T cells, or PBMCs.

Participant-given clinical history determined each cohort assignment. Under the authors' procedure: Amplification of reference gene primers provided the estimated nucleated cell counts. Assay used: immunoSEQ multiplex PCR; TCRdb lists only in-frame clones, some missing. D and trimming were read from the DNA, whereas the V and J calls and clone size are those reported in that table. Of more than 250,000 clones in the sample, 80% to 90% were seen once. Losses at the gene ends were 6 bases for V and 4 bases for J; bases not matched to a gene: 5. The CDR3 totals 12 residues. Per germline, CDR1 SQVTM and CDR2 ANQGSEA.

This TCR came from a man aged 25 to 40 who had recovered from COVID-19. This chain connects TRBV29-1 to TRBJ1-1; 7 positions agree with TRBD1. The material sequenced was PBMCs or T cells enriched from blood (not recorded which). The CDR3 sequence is CSVHRGSTEAFF. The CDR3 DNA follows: TGCAGCGTCCACAGGGGAAGCACTGAAGCTTTCTTT.